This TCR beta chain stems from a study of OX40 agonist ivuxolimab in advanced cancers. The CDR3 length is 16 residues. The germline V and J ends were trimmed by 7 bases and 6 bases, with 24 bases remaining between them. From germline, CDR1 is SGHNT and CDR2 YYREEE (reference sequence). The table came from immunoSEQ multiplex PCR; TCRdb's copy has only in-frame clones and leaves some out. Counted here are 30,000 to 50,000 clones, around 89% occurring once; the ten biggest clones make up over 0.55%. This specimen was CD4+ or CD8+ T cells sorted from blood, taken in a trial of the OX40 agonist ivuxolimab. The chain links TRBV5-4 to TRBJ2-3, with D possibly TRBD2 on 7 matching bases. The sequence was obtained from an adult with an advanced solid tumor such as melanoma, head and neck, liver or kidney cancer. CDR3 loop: CASALRGGAVPDTQYF. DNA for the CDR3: TGTGCCAGCGCCCTACGTGGGGGGGCCGTTCCCGATACGCAGTATTTT.